A selection of T cell receptor beta chains follows, all from one sample in a study of preoperative IRX-2 immunotherapy in early breast cancer. The table came from immunoSEQ multiplex PCR; TCRdb's copy has only in-frame clones and leaves some out. The table includes approximately 98,000 clones, roughly 90% detected once. The sample in question was tumor tissue, obtained after IRX-2 immunotherapy. All receptors derive from a human donor with breast cancer. Each CDR3 is given with its conserved first and last residue. D genes are given only for firm matches. Clone size is stated in some rows and not others, as once, few, many or a class when expanded.

J: TRBJ1-1; D: TRBD1; V: TRBV11-3; size: NA; DNA: TGTGCCAGCAGCTCCATTGGGACAGCCACTGAAGCTTTCTTT; CDR3: CASSSIGTATEAFF
J: TRBJ1-1; D: TRBD1; V: TRBV5-1; size: once; DNA: TGCGCCAGCAGCTCAGGACAGGGCGGTTACACTGAAGCTTTCTTT; CDR3: CASSSGQGGYTEAFF
J: TRBJ2-2; D: TRBD1; V: TRBV6-8; size: once; DNA: TGTGCCAGCAGTTTATCCGGGACAGGGAGACCTGGGGAGCTGTTTTTT; CDR3: CASSLSGTGRPGELFF
J: TRBJ1-2; D: NA; V: TRBV6-1; size: NA; DNA: TGTGCCAGCAGTGAAGTTCCTGGGGGGAGTAACTATGGCTACACCTTC; CDR3: CASSEVPGGSNYGYTF
J: TRBJ1-1; D: NA; V: TRBV6-8; size: NA; DNA: TGTGCCAGCAGTTACTCGGAAGGAACTGAAGCTTTCTTT; CDR3: CASSYSEGTEAFF
J: TRBJ1-1; D: NA; V: TRBV19; size: NA; DNA: TGTGCCAGTAGTATTTGGGGCCCCGGGGCCCCGAACACTGAAGCTTTCTTT; CDR3: CASSIWGPGAPNTEAFF
J: TRBJ1-2; D: TRBD1; V: TRBV16; size: NA; DNA: TGTGCCAGCAGCCCAACCCGGACAGGGGGCGTAAATGGCTACACCTTC; CDR3: CASSPTRTGGVNGYTF
J: TRBJ1-2; D: TRBD1; V: TRBV6-7; size: NA; DNA: TGTGCCAGCAGTGAATCCGGACAGGGGGCAGGGGGCTACACCTTC; CDR3: CASSESGQGAGGYTF
J: TRBJ1-2; D: NA; V: TRBV23-1; size: NA; DNA: TGCGCCAGCAGCCCGGAACTGGACTATGGCTACACCTTC; CDR3: CASSPELDYGYTF
J: TRBJ1-5; D: NA; V: TRBV5-1; size: NA; DNA: TGCGCCAGCAGCTCTGACGGGGGGCGCAATCAGCCCCAGCATTTT; CDR3: CASSSDGGRNQPQHF
J: TRBJ1-2; D: NA; V: TRBV29-1; size: NA; DNA: TGCAGCGTTCCGGGCCAAATCCCAAACTATGGCTACACCTTC; CDR3: CSVPGQIPNYGYTF
J: TRBJ1-6; D: TRBD1; V: TRBV19; size: NA; DNA: TGTGCCAGTAGTACGACAGGGAACTATAATTCACCCCTCCACTTT; CDR3: CASSTTGNYNSPLHF
J: TRBJ1-2; D: NA; V: TRBV28; size: NA; DNA: TGTGCCAGCTCCTCGGGGGGTACTACAGGGCGGGGCTACACCTTC; CDR3: CASSSGGTTGRGYTF
J: TRBJ1-1; D: NA; V: TRBV29-1; size: NA; DNA: TGCAGCGTTGACGACACCCACACTGAAGCTTTCTTT; CDR3: CSVDDTHTEAFF
J: TRBJ2-1; D: NA; V: TRBV7-2; size: NA; DNA: TGTGCCAGCAGCTTAGTCGGCTCCGATGAGCAGTTCTTC; CDR3: CASSLVGSDEQFF
J: TRBJ1-2; D: NA; V: TRBV28; size: NA; DNA: TGTGCCAGCAGTTTAATGGGGTATGGCTACACCTTC; CDR3: CASSLMGYGYTF
J: TRBJ2-3; D: NA; V: TRBV29-1; size: NA; DNA: TGCAGCGTTGAAGGTTCGTCTTTTGACACAGATACGCAGTATTTT; CDR3: CSVEGSSFDTDTQYF
J: TRBJ2-3; D: NA; V: TRBV6-8; size: NA; DNA: TGTGCCAGCACCCGCAGCTCCTGGTTAGTCACAGATACGCAGTATTTT; CDR3: CASTRSSWLVTDTQYF
J: TRBJ2-1; D: TRBD2; V: TRBV15; size: NA; DNA: TGTGCCACCAGCAGGTCTAGCGGGGATGGGTCTTACAATGAGCAGTTCTTC; CDR3: CATSRSSGDGSYNEQFF
J: TRBJ1-2; D: NA; V: TRBV6-8; size: few; DNA: TGTGCCATCGGGACGAGAGCGGGTGGCTACACCTTC; CDR3: CAIGTRAGGYTF
J: TRBJ1-5; D: NA; V: TRBV19; size: NA; DNA: TGTGCCAGTAGTATACAGGGAATTGGTCAGCCCCAGCATTTT; CDR3: CASSIQGIGQPQHF
J: TRBJ1-1; D: TRBD1; V: TRBV29-1; size: NA; DNA: TGCAGCGTTGAAGGGACAGGGGGCGCGAGAACTGAAGCTTTCTTT; CDR3: CSVEGTGGARTEAFF
J: TRBJ2-4; D: NA; V: TRBV10-3; size: NA; DNA: TGTGCCATCAGTGAGTCGATAGCTGGGGGCCGCGGCAAAAACATTCAGTACTTC; CDR3: CAISESIAGGRGKNIQYF
J: TRBJ2-3; D: TRBD2; V: TRBV11-3; size: NA; DNA: TGTGCCAGCAGCTTAGGGGAGCGGGGGGTCACAGATACGCAGTATTTT; CDR3: CASSLGERGVTDTQYF
J: TRBJ1-5; D: NA; V: TRBV18; size: NA; DNA: TGTGCCAGCTCAAGGGACATTAGCAATCAGCCCCAGCATTTT; CDR3: CASSRDISNQPQHF
J: TRBJ2-3; D: TRBD2; V: TRBV10-2; size: NA; DNA: TGCGCCAGCAGCTATATTTTAGCGGGACTCACAGATACGCAGTATTTT; CDR3: CASSYILAGLTDTQYF
J: TRBJ2-7; D: TRBD1; V: TRBV6-7; size: once; DNA: TGTGCCAGCAGCCAAGGACAGGGGCAAAGGAAGTACTTC; CDR3: CASSQGQGQRKYF
J: TRBJ1-1; D: NA; V: TRBV30; size: NA; DNA: TGTGCCTGGATGGGGACAAACACTGAAGCTTTCTTT; CDR3: CAWMGTNTEAFF
J: TRBJ2-6; D: NA; V: TRBV18; size: NA; DNA: TGTGCCAGCTCACCAGGGGGATTTGGCACTGGGGCCAACGTCCTGACTTTC; CDR3: CASSPGGFGTGANVLTF
J: TRBJ1-1; D: NA; V: TRBV29-1; size: once; DNA: TGCAGCGTTGGAGGGATTCCTCTGAACACTGAAGCTTTCTTT; CDR3: CSVGGIPLNTEAFF
J: TRBJ1-6; D: TRBD1; V: TRBV28; size: NA; DNA: TGTGCCAGCAGTTTAGGACAGGGGTGGTCACCCCTCCACTTT; CDR3: CASSLGQGWSPLHF
J: TRBJ2-3; D: NA; V: TRBV30; size: NA; DNA: TGTGCCTGGAGTGTAGTGGATACGCAGTATTTT; CDR3: CAWSVVDTQYF
J: TRBJ2-2; D: NA; V: TRBV5-1; size: NA; DNA: TGCGCCAGCAGTCCAGGGCATAAAGGGGCAGGGTCTAACCCCAGAGAGAACACCGGGGAGCTGTTTTTT; CDR3: CASSPGHKGAGSNPRENTGELFF
J: TRBJ1-2; D: NA; V: TRBV28; size: NA; DNA: TGTGCCAGCAGTTCATTCCGAGGGTCCAGGTATGGCTACACCTTC; CDR3: CASSSFRGSRYGYTF
J: TRBJ2-4; D: NA; V: TRBV30; size: NA; DNA: TGTGCCTGGAGGGGGGCAGGAACAAAGACAAACATTCAGTACTTC; CDR3: CAWRGAGTKTNIQYF
J: TRBJ2-1; D: NA; V: TRBV18; size: NA; DNA: TGTGCCAGCTCACCACCGGTGAATGAGCAGTTCTTC; CDR3: CASSPPVNEQFF
J: TRBJ1-1; D: NA; V: TRBV22-1; size: NA; DNA: TGTGCCAGCAGCCCTACCCGGCTTGAAGCTTTCTTT; CDR3: CASSPTRLEAFF
J: TRBJ1-5; D: NA; V: TRBV5-1; size: NA; DNA: TGCGCCAGCAGCGTACAGGGAGGGGATGGCAATCAGCCCCAGCATTTT; CDR3: CASSVQGGDGNQPQHF
J: TRBJ1-5; D: NA; V: TRBV30; size: NA; DNA: TGTGCCTGGAGGCAGAATGGTCGGGGAAGCAATCAGCCCCAGCATTTT; CDR3: CAWRQNGRGSNQPQHF